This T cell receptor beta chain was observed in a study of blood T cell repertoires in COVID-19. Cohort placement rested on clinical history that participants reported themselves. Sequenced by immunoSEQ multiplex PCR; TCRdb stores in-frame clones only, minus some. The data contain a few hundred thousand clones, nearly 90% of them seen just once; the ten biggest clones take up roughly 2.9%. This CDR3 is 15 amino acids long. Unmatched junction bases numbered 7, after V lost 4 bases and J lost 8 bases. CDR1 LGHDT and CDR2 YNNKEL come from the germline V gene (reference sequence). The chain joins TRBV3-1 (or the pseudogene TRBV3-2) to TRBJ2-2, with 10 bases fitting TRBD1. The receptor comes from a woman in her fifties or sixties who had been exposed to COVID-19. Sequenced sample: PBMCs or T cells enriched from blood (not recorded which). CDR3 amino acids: CASSPGTGEVGELFF. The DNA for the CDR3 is TGTGCCAGCAGCCCCGGGACAGGGGAAGTTGGGGAGCTGTTTTTT.